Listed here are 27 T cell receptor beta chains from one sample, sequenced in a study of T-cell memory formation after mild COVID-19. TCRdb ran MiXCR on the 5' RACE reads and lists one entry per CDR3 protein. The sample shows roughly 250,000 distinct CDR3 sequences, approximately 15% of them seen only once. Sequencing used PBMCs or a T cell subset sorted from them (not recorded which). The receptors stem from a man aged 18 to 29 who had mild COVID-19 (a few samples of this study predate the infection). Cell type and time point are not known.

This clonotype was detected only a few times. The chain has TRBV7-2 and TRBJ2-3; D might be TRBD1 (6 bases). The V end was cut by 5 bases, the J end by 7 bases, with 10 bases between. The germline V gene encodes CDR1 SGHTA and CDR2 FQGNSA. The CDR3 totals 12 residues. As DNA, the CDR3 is TGTGCCAGCAGCCCCCAGGGGCATACGCAGTATTTT. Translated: CASSPQGHTQYF.

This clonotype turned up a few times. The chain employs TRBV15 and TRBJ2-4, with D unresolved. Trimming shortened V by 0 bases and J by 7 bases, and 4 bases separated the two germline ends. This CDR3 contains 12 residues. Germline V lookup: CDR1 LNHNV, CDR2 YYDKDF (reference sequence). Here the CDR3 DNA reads TGTGCCACCAGCAGAGATGGGAACATTCAGTACTTC. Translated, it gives CATSRDGNIQYF.

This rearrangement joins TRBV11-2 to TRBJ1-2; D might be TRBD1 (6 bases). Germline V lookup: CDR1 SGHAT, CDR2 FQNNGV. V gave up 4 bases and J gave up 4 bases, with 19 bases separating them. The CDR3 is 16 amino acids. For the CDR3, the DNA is TGTGCCAGCAGCTCCTTACGCAGGGGAAGGGGCTATGGCTACACCTTC. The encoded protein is CASSSLRRGRGYGYTF.

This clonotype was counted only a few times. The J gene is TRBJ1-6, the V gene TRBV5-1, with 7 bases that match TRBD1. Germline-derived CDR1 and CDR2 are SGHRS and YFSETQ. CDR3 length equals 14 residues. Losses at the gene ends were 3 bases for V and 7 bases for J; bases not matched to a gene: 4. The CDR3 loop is CASSSGQSNSPLHF. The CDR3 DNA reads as TGCGCCAGCAGCTCGGGACAGTCAAATTCACCCCTCCACTTT.

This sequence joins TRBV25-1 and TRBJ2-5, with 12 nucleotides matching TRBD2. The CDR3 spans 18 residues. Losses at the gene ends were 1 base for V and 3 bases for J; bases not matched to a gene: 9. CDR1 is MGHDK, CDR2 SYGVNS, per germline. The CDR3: CASSEFASGGAEEETQYF. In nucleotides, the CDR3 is TGTGCCAGCAGTGAATTCGCTAGCGGGGGGGCGGAGGAAGAGACCCAGTACTTC. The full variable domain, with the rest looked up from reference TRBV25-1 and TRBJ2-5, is EADIYQTPRYLVIGTGKKITLECSQTMGHDKMYWYQQDPGMELHLIHYSYGVNSTEKGDLSSESTVSRIRTEHFPLTLESARPSHTSQYLCASSEFASGGAEEETQYFGPGTRLLVL.

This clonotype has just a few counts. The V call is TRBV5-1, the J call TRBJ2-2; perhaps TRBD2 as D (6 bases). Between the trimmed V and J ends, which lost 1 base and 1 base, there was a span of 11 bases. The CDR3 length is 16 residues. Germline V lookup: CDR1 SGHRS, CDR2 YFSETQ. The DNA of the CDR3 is TGCGCCAGCAGCTTGCCGGGGGATAGGAACACCGGGGAGCTGTTTTTT. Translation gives CASSLPGDRNTGELFF.

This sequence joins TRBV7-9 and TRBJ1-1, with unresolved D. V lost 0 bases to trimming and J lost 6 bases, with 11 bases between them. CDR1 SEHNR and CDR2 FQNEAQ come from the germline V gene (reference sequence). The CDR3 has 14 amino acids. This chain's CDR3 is CASSLARSGAEAFF. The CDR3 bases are TGTGCCAGCAGCTTAGCGCGGTCCGGGGCTGAAGCTTTCTTT.

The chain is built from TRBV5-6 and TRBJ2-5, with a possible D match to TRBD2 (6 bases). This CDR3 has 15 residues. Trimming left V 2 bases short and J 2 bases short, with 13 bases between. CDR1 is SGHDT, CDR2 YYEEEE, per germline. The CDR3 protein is CASSLWGGAQETQYF. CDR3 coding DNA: TGTGCCAGCAGCTTATGGGGCGGGGCACAAGAGACCCAGTACTTC.

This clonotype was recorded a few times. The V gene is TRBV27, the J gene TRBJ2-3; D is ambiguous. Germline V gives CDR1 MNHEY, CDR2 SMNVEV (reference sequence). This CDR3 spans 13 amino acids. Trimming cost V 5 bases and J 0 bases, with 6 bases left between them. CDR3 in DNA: TGTGCCAGCAGTCCGAAGAGCACAGATACGCAGTATTTT. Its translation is CASSPKSTDTQYF.

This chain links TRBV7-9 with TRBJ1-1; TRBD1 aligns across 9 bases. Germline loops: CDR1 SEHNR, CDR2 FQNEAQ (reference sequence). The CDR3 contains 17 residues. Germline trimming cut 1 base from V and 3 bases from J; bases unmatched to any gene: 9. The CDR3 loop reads CASSLEGQGSRDTEAFF. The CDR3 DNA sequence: TGTGCCAGCAGCTTAGAGGGACAGGGTAGTCGGGACACTGAAGCTTTCTTT.

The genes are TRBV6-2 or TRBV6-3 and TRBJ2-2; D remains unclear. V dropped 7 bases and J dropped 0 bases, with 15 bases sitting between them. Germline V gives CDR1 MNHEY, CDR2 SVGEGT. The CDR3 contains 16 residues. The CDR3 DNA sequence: TGTGCCAGCACCCAGAGTCCGGCAACGAACACCGGGGAGCTGTTTTTT. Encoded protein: CASTQSPATNTGELFF.

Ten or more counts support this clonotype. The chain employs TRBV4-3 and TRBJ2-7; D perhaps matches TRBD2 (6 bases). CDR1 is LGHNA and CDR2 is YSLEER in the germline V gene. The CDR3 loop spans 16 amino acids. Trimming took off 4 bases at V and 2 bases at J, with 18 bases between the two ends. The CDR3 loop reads CASSLARGSWAYEQYF. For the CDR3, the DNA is TGCGCCAGCAGCCTCGCTCGGGGGTCCTGGGCCTACGAGCAGTACTTC.

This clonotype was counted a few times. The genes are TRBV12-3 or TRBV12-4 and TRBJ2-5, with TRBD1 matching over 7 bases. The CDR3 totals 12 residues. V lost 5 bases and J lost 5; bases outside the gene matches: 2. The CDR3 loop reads CASSRDSETQYF. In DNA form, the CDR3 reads TGTGCCAGCAGTCGGGACAGTGAGACCCAGTACTTC.

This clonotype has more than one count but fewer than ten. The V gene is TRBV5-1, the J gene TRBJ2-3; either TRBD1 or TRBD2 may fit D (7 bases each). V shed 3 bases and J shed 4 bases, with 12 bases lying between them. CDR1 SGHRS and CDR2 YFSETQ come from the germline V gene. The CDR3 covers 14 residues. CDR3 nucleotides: TGCGCCAGCAGCTCGCAGGGGGGGCCAGATACGCAGTATTTT. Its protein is CASSSQGGPDTQYF.

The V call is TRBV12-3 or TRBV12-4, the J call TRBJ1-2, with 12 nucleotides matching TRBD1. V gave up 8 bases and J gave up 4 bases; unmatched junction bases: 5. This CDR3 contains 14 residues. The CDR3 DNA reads TGTGCCAGCTCCGAGGGACAGGGGGCCTATGGCTACACCTTC. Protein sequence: CASSEGQGAYGYTF.

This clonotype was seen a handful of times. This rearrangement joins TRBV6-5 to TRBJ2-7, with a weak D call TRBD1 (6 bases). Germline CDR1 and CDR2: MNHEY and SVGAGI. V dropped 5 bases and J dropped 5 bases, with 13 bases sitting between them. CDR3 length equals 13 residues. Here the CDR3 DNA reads TGTGCCAGCAGTCCTTCTGGGGGCCACGAGCAGTACGTC. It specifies CASSPSGGHEQYV.

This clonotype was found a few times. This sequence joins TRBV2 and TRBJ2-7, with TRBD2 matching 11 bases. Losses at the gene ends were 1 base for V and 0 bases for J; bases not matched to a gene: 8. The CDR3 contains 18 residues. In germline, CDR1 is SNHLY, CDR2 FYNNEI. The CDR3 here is CASSEGLAGLRSSYEQYV. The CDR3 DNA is TGTGCCAGCAGTGAAGGACTAGCGGGGCTACGTAGCTCCTACGAGCAGTACGTC.

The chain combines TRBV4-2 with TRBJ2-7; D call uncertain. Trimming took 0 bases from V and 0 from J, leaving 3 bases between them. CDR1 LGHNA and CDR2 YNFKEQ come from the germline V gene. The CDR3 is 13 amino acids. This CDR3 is CASSQEISYEQYF. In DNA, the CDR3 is TGTGCCAGCAGCCAAGAGATCTCCTACGAGCAGTACTTC.

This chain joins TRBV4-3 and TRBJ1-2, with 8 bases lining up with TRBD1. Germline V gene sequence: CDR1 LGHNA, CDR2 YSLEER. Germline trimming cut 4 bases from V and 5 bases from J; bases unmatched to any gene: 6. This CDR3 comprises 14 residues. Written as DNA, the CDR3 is TGCGCCAGCAGCCCGGACAGGGCCACTTATGGCTACACCTTC. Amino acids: CASSPDRATYGYTF.

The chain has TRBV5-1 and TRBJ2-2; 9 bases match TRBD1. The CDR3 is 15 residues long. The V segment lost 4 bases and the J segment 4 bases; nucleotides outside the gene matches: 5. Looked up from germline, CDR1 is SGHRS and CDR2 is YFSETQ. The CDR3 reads CASSRDRATTGELFF. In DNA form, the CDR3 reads TGCGCCAGCAGCCGGGACAGGGCGACCACCGGGGAGCTGTTTTTT.

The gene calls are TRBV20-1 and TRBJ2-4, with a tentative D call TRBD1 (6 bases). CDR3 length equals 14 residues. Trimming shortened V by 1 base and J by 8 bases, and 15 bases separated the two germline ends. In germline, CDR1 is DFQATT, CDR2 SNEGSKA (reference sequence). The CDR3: CSARVPGVRDIQYF. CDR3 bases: TGCAGTGCTAGAGTCCCAGGGGTTAGAGACATTCAGTACTTC.

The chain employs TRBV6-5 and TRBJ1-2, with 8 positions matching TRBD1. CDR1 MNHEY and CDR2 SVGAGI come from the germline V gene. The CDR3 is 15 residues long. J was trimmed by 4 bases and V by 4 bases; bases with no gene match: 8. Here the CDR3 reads CASSSPGQGLYGYTF. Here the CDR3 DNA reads TGTGCCAGCAGTTCGCCCGGACAGGGCCTCTATGGCTACACCTTC.

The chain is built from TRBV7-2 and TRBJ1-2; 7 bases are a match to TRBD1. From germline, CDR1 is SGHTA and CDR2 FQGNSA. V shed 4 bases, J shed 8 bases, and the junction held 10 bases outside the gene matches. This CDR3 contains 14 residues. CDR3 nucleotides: TGTGCCAGCAGCTCACCCAACAGGGGTAAAGGCTACACCTTC. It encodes CASSSPNRGKGYTF.

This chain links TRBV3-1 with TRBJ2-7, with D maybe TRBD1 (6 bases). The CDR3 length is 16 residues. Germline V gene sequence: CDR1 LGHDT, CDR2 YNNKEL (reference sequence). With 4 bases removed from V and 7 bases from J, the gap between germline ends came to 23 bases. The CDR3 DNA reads TGTGCCAGCAGCCCGGACATTGGGCAGGGGCGTTTGGAGCAGTACTTC. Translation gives CASSPDIGQGRLEQYF.

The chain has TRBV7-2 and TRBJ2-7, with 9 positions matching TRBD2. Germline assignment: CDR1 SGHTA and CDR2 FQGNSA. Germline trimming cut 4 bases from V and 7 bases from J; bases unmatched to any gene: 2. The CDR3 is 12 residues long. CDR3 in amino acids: CASSSGLAEQYF. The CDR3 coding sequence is TGTGCCAGCAGCTCCGGACTAGCGGAGCAGTACTTC.

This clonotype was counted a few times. This chain's CDR3 is CASSVASGLDTQYF. CDR3 in DNA: TGTGCCAGCAGCGTAGCTAGCGGCCTAGATACGCAGTATTTT. This chain uses TRBV9 with TRBJ2-3, with 7 bases matching TRBD2. The CDR3 runs to 14 residues. After removal of 0 bases from V and 5 bases from J, the junction contained 3 bases not matched to a gene. Germline CDR1 and CDR2: SGDLS and YYNGEE. The full variable domain, in which reference TRBV9 and TRBJ2-3 provide the parts outside the CDR3, is DSGVTQTPKHLITATGQRVTLRCSPRSGDLSVYWYQQSLDQGLQFLIQYYNGEERAKGNILERFSAQQFPDLHSELNLSSLELGDSALYFCASSVASGLDTQYFGPGTRLTVL.

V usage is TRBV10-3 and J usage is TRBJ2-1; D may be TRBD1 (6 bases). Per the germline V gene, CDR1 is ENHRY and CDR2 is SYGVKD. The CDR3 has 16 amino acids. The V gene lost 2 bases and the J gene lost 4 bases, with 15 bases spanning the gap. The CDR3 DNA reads TGTGCCATCAGTGAGGCAGGGGTCGGGTCATACAATGAGCAGTTCTTC. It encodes CAISEAGVGSYNEQFF.